Below are 14 T cell receptor beta chains sequenced from a single sample in a study of T cell responses to AZD1222 COVID-19 vaccine. The repertoire was sequenced with immunoSEQ multiplex PCR; TCRdb's copy has only in-frame clones and lacks some. The data hold approximately 200,000 clones, with approximately 94% observed a single time. Sequences were derived from peripheral blood, sampled on day 0 of AZD1222 vaccination. The receptors here all came from an adult in good health.

This chain connects TRBV7-9 to TRBJ1-2; 7 bases agree with TRBD1. Germline V gives CDR1 SEHNR, CDR2 FQNEAQ (reference sequence). Trimming took 5 bases from V and 0 from J; bases not matched to a gene: 6. This CDR3 region has 15 residues. This CDR3 reads CASSTSTGTNYGYTF. The CDR3 bases are TGTGCCAGCAGCACCTCGACAGGGACTAACTATGGCTACACCTTC.

The rearrangement uses TRBV2 and TRBJ2-6; 9 nucleotides line up with TRBD1. In germline, CDR1 is SNHLY, CDR2 FYNNEI. V lost 5 bases, J lost 11 bases, and 4 bases stayed unmatched. This CDR3 has 13 residues. As DNA, the CDR3 is TGTGCCAGCAGTACTGACAGGGGGGACGTCCTGACTTTC. Its translation: CASSTDRGDVLTF.

This chain links TRBV2 with TRBJ2-1; 13 bases are a match to TRBD2. CDR1 SNHLY and CDR2 FYNNEI come from the germline V gene. After removal of 4 bases from V and 6 bases from J, the junction contained 3 bases not matched to a gene. This CDR3 spans 15 amino acids. The CDR3 reads CASSGTSGRANEQFF. In DNA, the CDR3 is TGTGCCAGCAGTGGGACTAGCGGGAGAGCCAATGAGCAGTTCTTC.

CDR3 DNA sequence: TGTGCCAGCAGCCAAGGGTGGGGCCGGGCACGTGTGTTCTTC. Translating it yields CASSQGWGRARVFF. V usage is TRBV3-1 (or the pseudogene TRBV3-2) and J usage is TRBJ2-1; weak D call: TRBD1 (5 bases). Deletions cut 1 base from V and 15 bases from J, with 19 bases between. This CDR3 has 14 residues. CDR1 is LGHDT, CDR2 YNNKEL, per germline (reference sequence).

V gene TRBV2 combines with J gene TRBJ2-7; 10 positions agree with TRBD1. Trimming removed 6 bases from V and 0 bases from J; junction bases left unmatched: 8. Germline CDR1 SNHLY, CDR2 FYNNEI. The CDR3 has 16 residues. The DNA of the CDR3 is TGTGCCAGCAGCGCCGAGGGACAGGGGATCTCCTACGAGCAGTACTTC. Its protein is CASSAEGQGISYEQYF.

The chain employs TRBV16 and TRBJ1-6; D is uncertain. V lost 2 bases to trimming and J lost 11 bases, with 4 bases between them. Per the germline V gene, CDR1 is KGHSY and CDR2 is FQNENV. The CDR3 is 11 amino acids. The CDR3 sequence is CASSQEAPLHF. The CDR3 DNA sequence: TGTGCCAGCAGCCAAGAGGCACCCCTCCACTTT. The complete variable domain, with remaining parts taken from reference TRBV16 and TRBJ1-6, reads GEEVAQTPKHLVRGEGQKAKLYCAPIKGHSYVFWYQQVLKNEFKFLISFQNENVFDETGMPKERFSAKCLPNSPCSLEIQATKLEDSAVYFCASSQEAPLHFGNGTRLTVT.

The rearrangement uses TRBV11-2 and TRBJ2-2; 11 bases agree with TRBD2. The CDR3 has 16 amino acids. Germline loops: CDR1 SGHAT, CDR2 FQNNGV. The V gene end was trimmed by 5 bases and the J gene end by 6 bases; junction bases not matched to a gene: 8. The CDR3 spells CASSIPGLAVAGELFF. The DNA of the CDR3 is TGTGCCAGCAGCATACCGGGACTAGCGGTAGCCGGGGAGCTGTTTTTT.

J is TRBJ2-5 and V is TRBV28, with D possibly matching TRBD2 (7 bases). The CDR3 covers 14 residues. Trimming removed 2 bases at V and 2 bases at J, with 9 bases between. Germline CDR1 reads MDHEN; CDR2 reads SYDVKM. CDR3 loop: CASSLEGGQETQYF. The CDR3, as DNA: TGTGCCAGCAGTTTAGAGGGGGGGCAAGAGACCCAGTACTTC.

The rearrangement uses TRBV18 and TRBJ1-1; no definite D call. This CDR3 is 13 amino acids long. V was shortened by 6 bases and J by 4 bases, with 12 bases between the two germline ends. Germline V gives CDR1 KGHSH, CDR2 LQKENI. This CDR3 is CASSLRDGTEAFF. The DNA for the CDR3 is TGTGCCAGCTCCTTGAGGGATGGCACTGAAGCTTTCTTT.

The genes are TRBV6-5 and TRBJ2-7; D is possibly TRBD1 or TRBD2 (5 bases each). V was clipped by 8 bases and J by 6 bases, with 14 bases between them. The CDR3 totals 12 residues. The germline V gene has CDR1 MNHEY and CDR2 SVGAGI. CDR3 nucleotides: TGTGCCAGCGATGGGGACCCTCCCGAGCAGTACTTC. Translated: CASDGDPPEQYF.

The rearrangement links TRBV13 to TRBJ2-3, with unresolved D. Trimming took off 3 bases at V and 4 bases at J, with 17 bases between the two ends. The CDR3 runs 16 residues. Germline lookup yields CDR1 PRHDT and CDR2 FYEKMQ (reference sequence). CDR3 DNA sequence: TGTGCCAGCAGCTTCCGGGTGCAAAGGGAATCAGATACGCAGTATTTT. This translates into CASSFRVQRESDTQYF.

The chain carries TRBV5-1 and TRBJ1-1; D possibly corresponds to TRBD1 (5 bases). The V and J ends lost 4 bases and 1 base respectively, with 11 bases between them. The germline V gene encodes CDR1 SGHRS and CDR2 YFSETQ. This CDR3 spans 14 amino acids. The CDR3 DNA reads as TGCGCCAGCAGCCCGGGGCTCGGGAACACTGAAGCTTTCTTT. Translated: CASSPGLGNTEAFF.

The rearrangement joins TRBV2 to TRBJ1-1; tentative D call: TRBD1 (5 bases). The germline gives CDR1 SNHLY, CDR2 FYNNEI. The V and J ends lost 10 bases and 1 base respectively, with 13 bases between them. The CDR3 has 13 residues. CDR3 sequence: CATSWGGNTEAFF. As DNA, the CDR3 is TGTGCCACTTCGTGGGGCGGGAACACTGAAGCTTTCTTT.

The chain recombines TRBV18 with TRBJ1-2; 8 nucleotides line up with TRBD1. This CDR3 is 15 amino acids long. Germline CDR1 and CDR2: KGHSH and LQKENI. The V gene end was trimmed by 0 bases and the J gene end by 4 bases; junction bases not matched to a gene: 4. CDR3 DNA sequence: TGTGCCAGCTCACCACCGGACAGGGAAGGCTATGGCTACACCTTC. Its translation is CASSPPDREGYGYTF.